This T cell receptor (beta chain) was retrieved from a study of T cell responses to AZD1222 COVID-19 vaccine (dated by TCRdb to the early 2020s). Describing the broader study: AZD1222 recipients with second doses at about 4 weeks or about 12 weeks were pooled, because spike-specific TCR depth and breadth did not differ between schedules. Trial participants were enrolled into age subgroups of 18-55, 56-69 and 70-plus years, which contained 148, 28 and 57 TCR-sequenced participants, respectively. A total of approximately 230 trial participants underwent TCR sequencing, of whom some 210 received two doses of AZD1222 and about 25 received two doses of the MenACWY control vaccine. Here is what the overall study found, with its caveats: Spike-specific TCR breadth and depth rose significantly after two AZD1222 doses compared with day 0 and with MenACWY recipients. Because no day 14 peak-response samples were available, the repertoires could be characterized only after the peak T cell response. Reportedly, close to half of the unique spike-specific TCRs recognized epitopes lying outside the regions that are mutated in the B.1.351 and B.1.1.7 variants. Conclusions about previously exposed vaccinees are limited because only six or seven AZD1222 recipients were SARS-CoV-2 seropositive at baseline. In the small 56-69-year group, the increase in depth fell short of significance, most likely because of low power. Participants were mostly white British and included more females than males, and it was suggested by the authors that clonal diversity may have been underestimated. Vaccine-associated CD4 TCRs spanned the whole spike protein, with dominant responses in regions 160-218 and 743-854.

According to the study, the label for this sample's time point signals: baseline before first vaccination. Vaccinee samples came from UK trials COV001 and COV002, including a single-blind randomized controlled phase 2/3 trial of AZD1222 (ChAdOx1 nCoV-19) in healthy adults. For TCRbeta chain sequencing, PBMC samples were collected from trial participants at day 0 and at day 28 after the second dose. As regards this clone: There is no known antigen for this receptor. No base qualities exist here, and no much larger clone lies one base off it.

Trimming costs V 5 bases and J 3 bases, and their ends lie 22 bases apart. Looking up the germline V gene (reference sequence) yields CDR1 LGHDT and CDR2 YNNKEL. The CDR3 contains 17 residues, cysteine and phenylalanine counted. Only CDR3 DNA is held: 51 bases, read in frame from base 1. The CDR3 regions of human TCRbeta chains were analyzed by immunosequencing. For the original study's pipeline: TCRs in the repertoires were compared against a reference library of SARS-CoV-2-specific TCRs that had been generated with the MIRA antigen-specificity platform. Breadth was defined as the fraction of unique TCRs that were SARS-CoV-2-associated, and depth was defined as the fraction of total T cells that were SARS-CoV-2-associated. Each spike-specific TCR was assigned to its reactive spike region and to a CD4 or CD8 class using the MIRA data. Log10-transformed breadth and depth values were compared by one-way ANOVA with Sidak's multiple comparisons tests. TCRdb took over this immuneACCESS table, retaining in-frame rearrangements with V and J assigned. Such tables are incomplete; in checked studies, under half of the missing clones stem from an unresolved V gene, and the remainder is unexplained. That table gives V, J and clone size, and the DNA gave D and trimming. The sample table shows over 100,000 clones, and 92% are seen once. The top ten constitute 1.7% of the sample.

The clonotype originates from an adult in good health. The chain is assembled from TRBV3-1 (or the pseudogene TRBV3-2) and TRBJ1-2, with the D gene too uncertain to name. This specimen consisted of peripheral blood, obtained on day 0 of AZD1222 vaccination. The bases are TGTGCCAGCAGCGACGTGGGTGCATCTGCGTTTTACTATGGCTACACCTTC. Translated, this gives CASSDVGASAFYYGYTF.